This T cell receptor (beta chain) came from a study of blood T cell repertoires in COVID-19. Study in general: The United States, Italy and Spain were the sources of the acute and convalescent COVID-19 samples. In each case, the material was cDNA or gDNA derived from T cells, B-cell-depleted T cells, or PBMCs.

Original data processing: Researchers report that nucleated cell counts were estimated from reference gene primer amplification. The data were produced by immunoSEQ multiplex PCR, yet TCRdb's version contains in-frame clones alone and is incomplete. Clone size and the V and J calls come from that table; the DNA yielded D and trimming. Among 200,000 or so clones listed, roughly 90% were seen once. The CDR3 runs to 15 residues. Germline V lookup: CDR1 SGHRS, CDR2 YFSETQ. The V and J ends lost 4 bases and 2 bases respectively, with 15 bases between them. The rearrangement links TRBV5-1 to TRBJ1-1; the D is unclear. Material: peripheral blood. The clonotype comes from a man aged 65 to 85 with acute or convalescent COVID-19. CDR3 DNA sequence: TGCGCCAGCAGCCCCGTCCCAACAACAAACACTGAAGCTTTCTTT. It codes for CASSPVPTTNTEAFF. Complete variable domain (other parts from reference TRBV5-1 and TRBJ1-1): KAGVTQTPRYLIKTRGQQVTLSCSPISGHRSVSWYQQTPGQGLQFLFEYFSETQRNKGNFPGRFSGRQFSNSRSEMNVSTLELGDSALYLCASSPVPTTNTEAFFGQGTRLTVV.